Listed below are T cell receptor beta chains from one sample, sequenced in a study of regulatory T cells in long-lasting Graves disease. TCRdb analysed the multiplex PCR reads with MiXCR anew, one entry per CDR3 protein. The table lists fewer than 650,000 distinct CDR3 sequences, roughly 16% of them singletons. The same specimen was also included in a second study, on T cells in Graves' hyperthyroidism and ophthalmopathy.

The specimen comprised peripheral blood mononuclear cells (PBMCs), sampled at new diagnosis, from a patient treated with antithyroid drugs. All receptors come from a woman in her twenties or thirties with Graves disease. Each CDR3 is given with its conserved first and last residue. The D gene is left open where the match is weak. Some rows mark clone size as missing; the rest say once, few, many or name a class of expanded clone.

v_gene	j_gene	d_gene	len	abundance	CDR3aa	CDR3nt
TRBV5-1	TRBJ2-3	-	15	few	CASSLDAASTDTQYF	TGCGCCAGCAGCTTGGATGCAGCTAGCACAGATACGCAGTATTTT
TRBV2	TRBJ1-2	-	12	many	CASSGQVGGYTF	TGTGCCAGCAGTGGACAGGTCGGAGGCTACACCTTC
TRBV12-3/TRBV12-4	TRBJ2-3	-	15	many	CASSRDHSGTDTQYF	TGTGCCAGCAGTCGGGACCACTCGGGCACAGATACGCAGTATTTT
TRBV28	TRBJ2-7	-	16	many	CASSPPLRPLTYEQYF	TGTGCCAGCAGCCCTCCTCTCCGACCACTAACCTACGAGCAGTACTTC
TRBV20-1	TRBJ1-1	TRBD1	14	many	CSASRTGGIAEAFF	TGCAGTGCGAGTAGGACAGGGGGCATAGCTGAAGCTTTCTTT
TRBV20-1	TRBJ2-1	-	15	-	CSARLGGIGYNEQFF	TGCAGTGCTAGATTGGGCGGGATAGGGTACAATGAGCAGTTCTTC
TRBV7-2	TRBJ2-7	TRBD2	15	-	CASSLEASGAYEQYF	TGTGCCAGCAGCTTAGAGGCTAGCGGAGCCTACGAGCAGTACTTC
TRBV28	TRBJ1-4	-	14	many	CASSLSRNLEKLFF	TGTGCCAGCAGTTTGTCCAGAAACCTCGAAAAACTGTTTTTT
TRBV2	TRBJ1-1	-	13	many	CASSIDSNTEAFF	TGTGCCAGCAGTATAGACTCGAACACTGAAGCTTTCTTT
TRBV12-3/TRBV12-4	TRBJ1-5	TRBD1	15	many	CASSTTGQGSSVRHF	TGTGCCAGCAGCACCACGGGACAGGGGTCCTCGGTCCGGCATTTT
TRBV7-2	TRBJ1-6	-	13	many	CASSLGSDSPLHF	TGTGCCAGCAGCTTAGGATCAGATTCACCCCTCCACTTT
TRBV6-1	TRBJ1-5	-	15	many	CASSKQWGADQPQHF	TGTGCCAGCAGTAAACAGTGGGGGGCCGATCAGCCCCAGCATTTT
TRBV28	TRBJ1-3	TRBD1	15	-	CASSFPRQGGDTIYF	TGTGCCAGCAGTTTCCCTCGACAGGGTGGGGACACCATATATTTT
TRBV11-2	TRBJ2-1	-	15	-	CASSRQGGTYNEQFF	TGTGCCAGCAGCCGACAGGGAGGAACCTACAATGAGCAGTTCTTC
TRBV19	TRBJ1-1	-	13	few	CASSIGQGKRAFF	TGTGCCAGTAGTATAGGGCAGGGAAAGAGAGCTTTCTTT
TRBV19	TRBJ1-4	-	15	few	CASSWGTGFNEKLFF	TGTGCCAGTAGTTGGGGGACCGGTTTTAATGAAAAACTGTTTTTT
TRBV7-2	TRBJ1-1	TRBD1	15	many	CASSSQGGMNTEAFF	TGTGCCAGCAGCTCTCAAGGGGGCATGAACACTGAAGCTTTCTTT
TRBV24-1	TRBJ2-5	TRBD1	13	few	CATSDTGGETQYF	TGTGCCACCAGTGATACAGGGGGGGAGACCCAGTACTTC
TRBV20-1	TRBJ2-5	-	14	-	CSAGTPGGKETQYF	TGCAGTGCCGGGACTCCAGGGGGAAAAGAGACCCAGTACTTC
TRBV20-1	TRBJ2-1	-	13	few	CSARDWDYNEQFF	TGCAGTGCTAGAGATTGGGACTACAATGAGCAGTTCTTC
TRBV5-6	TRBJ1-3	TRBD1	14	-	CASSLTGGLAPTYF	TGTGCCAGCAGCTTGACAGGGGGGCTAGCACCAACATATTTT
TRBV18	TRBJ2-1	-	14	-	CASSDGFSGLGWFF	TGTGCCAGCTCCGACGGGTTTAGTGGACTCGGGTGGTTCTTC
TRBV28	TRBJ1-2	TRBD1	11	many	CATGQGFGYTF	TGTGCCACCGGACAGGGATTTGGCTACACCTTC
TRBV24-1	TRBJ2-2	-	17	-	CATSDPSGAANTGELFF	TGTGCCACCAGTGATCCCTCAGGGGCCGCGAACACCGGGGAGCTGTTTTTT